The clone carrying this T cell receptor beta chain was detected many times. Its antigen is currently unknown. The sample belongs to a study of Graves' ophthalmopathy and Graves' hyperthyroidism. CDR1 and CDR2 (germline): SGHTA, FQGNSA. The CDR3 loop spans 17 amino acids. Trimming removed 2 bases from V and 3 bases from J, with 17 bases in between. The authors used Ficoll-Paque density gradient centrifugation to separate PBMCs. The input was more than 7.5 ml of fresh peripheral blood. Findings and caveats of the study: Most thyroid clonotypes with frequency above 0.001 were detected in blood too.

The authors amplified TCR beta CDR3 regions from RNA transcripts. HTBI primers were employed in first-round RT-PCR, then a second-round multiplex PCR followed. TCRdb independently ran MiXCR on the multiplex PCR reads; one entry per CDR3 protein. The sample carries approximately 37,000 distinct CDR3 sequences, approximately 52% recorded once. This clonotype originated in an adult man with Graves' ophthalmopathy. This chain connects TRBV7-2 to TRBJ2-1, with D tentatively TRBD2 (5 bases). Sequencing input: peripheral blood. The CDR3 spells CASSLRWGSVLYNEQFF. In DNA, the CDR3 is TGTGCCAGCAGCTTAAGGTGGGGTAGCGTTCTCTACAATGAGCAGTTCTTC. The entire variable domain, with the rest obtained from reference TRBV7-2 and TRBJ2-1, is as follows: GAGVSQSPSNKVTEKGKDVELRCDPISGHTALYWYRQSLGQGLEFLIYFQGNSAPDKSGLPSDRFSAERTGGSVSTLTIQRTQQEDSAVYLCASSLRWGSVLYNEQFFGPGTRLTVL.